What follows describes a single T cell receptor (beta chain). Per the study methods: Amplification with reference gene primers provided the estimates of nucleated cell counts. TCRdb keeps only in-frame clones here, not all; method: immunoSEQ multiplex PCR. V and J calls and clone size are those listed in that table; D and trimming were worked out from the DNA. The sample lists about 270,000 clones; 88% were seen once. This CDR3 is built from 16 residues. Germline CDR1 SEHNR, CDR2 FQNEAQ (reference sequence). V trimming: 2 bases; J trimming: 6 bases; junction bases outside the gene matches: 6. This sample is part of a study of blood T cell repertoires in COVID-19. Cohort placement rested on clinical history that participants reported themselves.

The sequenced material came from PBMCs or T cells enriched from blood (not recorded which). The J gene is TRBJ2-2, the V gene TRBV7-9, with 10 bases matching TRBD1. This receptor was obtained from a woman aged 40-49 years with acute COVID-19. The CDR3 bases are TGTGCCAGCAGCTTACCTCGGACAGGGGGATCCGGGGAGCTGTTTTTT. Residues: CASSLPRTGGSGELFF.